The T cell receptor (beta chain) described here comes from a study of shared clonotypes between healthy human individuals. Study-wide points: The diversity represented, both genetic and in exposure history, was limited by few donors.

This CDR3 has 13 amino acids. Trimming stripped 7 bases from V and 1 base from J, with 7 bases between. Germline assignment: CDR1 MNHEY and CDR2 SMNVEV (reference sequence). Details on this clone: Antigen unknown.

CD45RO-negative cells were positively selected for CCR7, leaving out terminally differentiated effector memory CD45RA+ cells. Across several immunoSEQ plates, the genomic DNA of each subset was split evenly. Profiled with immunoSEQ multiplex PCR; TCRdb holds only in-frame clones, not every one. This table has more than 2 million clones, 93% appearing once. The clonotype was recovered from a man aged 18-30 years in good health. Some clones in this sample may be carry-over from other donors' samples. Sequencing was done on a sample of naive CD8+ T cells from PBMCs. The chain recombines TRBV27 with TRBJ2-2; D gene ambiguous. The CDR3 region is CASKGLNTGELFF. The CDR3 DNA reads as TGTGCCAGCAAAGGATTGAACACCGGGGAGCTGTTTTTT.